A selection of T cell receptor beta chains follows, all from one sample in a study of Graves' ophthalmopathy and Graves' hyperthyroidism. TCRdb recomputed calls from the multiplex PCR reads with MiXCR, one row per CDR3 protein. Of hundreds of thousands of distinct CDR3 sequences in the sample, under 25% are singletons; the top ten hold 3%. What was sequenced was peripheral blood. These receptors all come from a woman aged 18-35 years with stable Graves' hyperthyroidism. CDR3s include the opening cysteine and the closing phenylalanine or tryptophan. A D gene is named only where the DNA matches it firmly. Expanded clones are given a class, and other clones once, few, many or no size at all.

size: few
V: TRBV6-1
J: TRBJ2-7
D: TRBD1
length: 15
DNA: TGTGCCAGCAGTGCCCGACAGGGCAGCTCCTACGAGCAGTACTTC
CDR3: CASSARQGSSYEQYF

size: .
V: TRBV12-5
J: TRBJ2-7
D: .
length: 15
DNA: TGTGCTAGTGGTTTGGTAAGGGGCGGCTCCTACGAGCAGTACTTC
CDR3: CASGLVRGGSYEQYF

size: once
V: TRBV27
J: TRBJ2-4
D: .
length: 16
DNA: TGTGCCACCAGTGACCCGGACCCGGGAGCCAAAAACATTCAGTACTTC
CDR3: CATSDPDPGAKNIQYF

size: .
V: TRBV2
J: TRBJ2-5
D: TRBD1
length: 16
DNA: TGTGCCAGCAGTGAAGCCCCAGGGGGCCCCCAAGAGACCCAGTACTTC
CDR3: CASSEAPGGPQETQYF

size: many
V: TRBV2
J: TRBJ1-5
D: .
length: 14
DNA: TGTGCCAGCAGTGCCGGAGAGGTCAATCAGCCCCAGCATTTT
CDR3: CASSAGEVNQPQHF

size: many
V: TRBV4-2
J: TRBJ2-4
D: .
length: 16
DNA: TGTGCCAGCAGCCAAGGCGGGGGACAGACCCAAAACATTCAGTACTTC
CDR3: CASSQGGGQTQNIQYF

size: many
V: TRBV30
J: TRBJ1-2
D: .
length: 13
DNA: TGTGCCTGCCGGGAGGCAACCTTAAATGGCTACACCTTC
CDR3: CACREATLNGYTF

size: .
V: TRBV7-9
J: TRBJ1-1
D: .
length: 14
DNA: TGTGCCAGCAGCATACCTGGGCGGAGTACTGAAGCTTTCTTT
CDR3: CASSIPGRSTEAFF

size: .
V: TRBV28
J: TRBJ1-2
D: .
length: 14
DNA: TGTGCCAGCAGTTTCTCGGTATCCCCGGTGGGTTACACCTTC
CDR3: CASSFSVSPVGYTF

size: many
V: TRBV2
J: TRBJ2-7
D: .
length: 13
DNA: TGTGCCGGCGGCAAGACAGGCTCCTACGAGCAGTACTTC
CDR3: CAGGKTGSYEQYF

size: many
V: TRBV7-2
J: TRBJ2-7
D: TRBD2
length: 13
DNA: TGTGCCAGCAGCTTACTAGCGGAATACGAGCAGTACTTC
CDR3: CASSLLAEYEQYF

size: .
V: TRBV12-3/TRBV12-4
J: TRBJ1-2
D: .
length: 15
DNA: TGTGCCAGCAGAAATGATCGGGGGGCGCGTCATGGCTACACCTTC
CDR3: CASRNDRGARHGYTF

size: .
V: TRBV28
J: TRBJ2-6
D: .
length: 18
DNA: TGTGCCAGCACCTTCGGGTCGATGGGTAGCTCTGGGGCCAACGTCCTGACTTTC
CDR3: CASTFGSMGSSGANVLTF

size: many
V: TRBV20-1
J: TRBJ2-5
D: TRBD1
length: 15
DNA: TGCAGTGCTAGAGAACCGGCAGGGGGTTGGGAGACCCAGTACTTC
CDR3: CSAREPAGGWETQYF

size: few
V: TRBV11-2
J: TRBJ2-1
D: .
length: 15
DNA: TGTGCCAGCAGCTCCCCCGTGGGACTTAGTGATGAGCAGTTCTTC
CDR3: CASSSPVGLSDEQFF

size: .
V: TRBV6-1
J: TRBJ2-7
D: .
length: 17
DNA: TGTGCCAGCAGTAGGAGCGAACTAGCAATCCGCCCCTACGAGCAGTACTTC
CDR3: CASSRSELAIRPYEQYF

size: .
V: TRBV4-1
J: TRBJ1-1
D: TRBD1
length: 17
DNA: TGCGCCAGCAGCCAAGCTGGTTCGGGACAGGGTAGCACTGAAGCTTTCTTT
CDR3: CASSQAGSGQGSTEAFF

size: many
V: TRBV6-2/TRBV6-3
J: TRBJ2-5
D: .
length: 16
DNA: TGTGCCAGCAGCTACATACCGGGACACACTCAAGAGACCCAGTACTTC
CDR3: CASSYIPGHTQETQYF

size: many
V: TRBV15
J: TRBJ1-1
D: .
length: 14
DNA: TGTGCCACCAGCAACAACCTAGGGCAGGGAAGGTCTTTCTTT
CDR3: CATSNNLGQGRSFF

size: .
V: TRBV6-1
J: TRBJ2-7
D: TRBD2
length: 14
DNA: TGTGCCAGCAGGCCCCTCGGGGGGACCTACGAGCAGTACTTC
CDR3: CASRPLGGTYEQYF

size: many
V: TRBV11-2
J: TRBJ2-2
D: .
length: 13
DNA: TGTGCCAGCATCGGGGGGAACACCGGGGAGCTGTTTTTT
CDR3: CASIGGNTGELFF

size: many
V: TRBV20-1
J: TRBJ2-5
D: TRBD2
length: 15
DNA: TGCAGTGCTAGAGATCCGGGACTAGCGTCGGAGACCCAGTACTTC
CDR3: CSARDPGLASETQYF

size: many
V: TRBV29-1
J: TRBJ1-1
D: .
length: 13
DNA: TGCAGCTCTGATGGACAGACGAACACTGAAGCTTTCTTT
CDR3: CSSDGQTNTEAFF

size: few
V: TRBV12-3/TRBV12-4
J: TRBJ1-1
D: TRBD1
length: 17
DNA: TGTGCCAGCAGCCCTATACGGACAGGGGTAATGAACACTGAAGCTTTCTTT
CDR3: CASSPIRTGVMNTEAFF

size: many
V: TRBV11-3
J: TRBJ2-7
D: .
length: 14
DNA: TGTGCCAGCAGCTCCCGGGACAACCCCTACGAGCAGTACTTC
CDR3: CASSSRDNPYEQYF

size: few
V: TRBV28
J: TRBJ2-7
D: .
length: 15
DNA: TGTGCCAGCTGTTACCCGGGACTGGCAACGTACGAGCAGTACTTC
CDR3: CASCYPGLATYEQYF

size: many
V: TRBV5-1
J: TRBJ1-2
D: TRBD1
length: 12
DNA: TGCGCCAGCAGCCTAGACAGGGCTGGCTACACCTTC
CDR3: CASSLDRAGYTF

size: many
V: TRBV30
J: TRBJ1-3
D: .
length: 14
DNA: TGTGCCTGGAGCCGGTTAGGCTCTGGAAACACCATATATTTT
CDR3: CAWSRLGSGNTIYF

size: many
V: TRBV7-2
J: TRBJ2-7
D: .
length: 14
DNA: TGTGCCAGCAGCTTAGACGGGGTTACCTACGAGCAGTACTTC
CDR3: CASSLDGVTYEQYF

size: many
V: TRBV20-1
J: TRBJ2-7
D: TRBD2
length: 15
DNA: TGCAGTGCTAGAGATGTTTCGCGGGAGGTCTACGAGCAGTACTTC
CDR3: CSARDVSREVYEQYF

size: few
V: TRBV7-2
J: TRBJ1-2
D: .
length: 14
DNA: TGTGCCAGCAGCTTAGATGTATATAGGGTTGGCTACACCTTC
CDR3: CASSLDVYRVGYTF

size: .
V: TRBV28
J: TRBJ2-7
D: .
length: 15
DNA: TGTGCCAGCCACCCTCGGGGCACTGGATTACGAGTGCAGTACTTC
CDR3: CASHPRGTGLRVQYF

size: many
V: TRBV11-2
J: TRBJ2-5
D: .
length: 14
DNA: TGTGCCAGCAGAAAGTTAACAGCCCAAGAGACCCAGTACTTC
CDR3: CASRKLTAQETQYF

size: .
V: TRBV5-6
J: TRBJ2-7
D: .
length: 14
DNA: TGTGCCAGCAGCTTGGGGAGGCTGGTCTACGAGCAGTACTTC
CDR3: CASSLGRLVYEQYF

size: .
V: TRBV10-3
J: TRBJ1-1
D: TRBD1
length: 13
DNA: TGTGCCAGCTGGGACAGGGCGCACACTGAAGCTTTCTTT
CDR3: CASWDRAHTEAFF

size: many
V: TRBV6-5
J: TRBJ2-2
D: .
length: 14
DNA: TGTGCCAGCAGTTACGGGACAAGCACCGGGGAGCTGTTTTTT
CDR3: CASSYGTSTGELFF

size: many
V: TRBV13
J: TRBJ2-2
D: TRBD1
length: 17
DNA: TGTGCCAGCAGCCTACTCCTGACAGGGTTGAACACCGGGGAGCTGTTTTTT
CDR3: CASSLLLTGLNTGELFF